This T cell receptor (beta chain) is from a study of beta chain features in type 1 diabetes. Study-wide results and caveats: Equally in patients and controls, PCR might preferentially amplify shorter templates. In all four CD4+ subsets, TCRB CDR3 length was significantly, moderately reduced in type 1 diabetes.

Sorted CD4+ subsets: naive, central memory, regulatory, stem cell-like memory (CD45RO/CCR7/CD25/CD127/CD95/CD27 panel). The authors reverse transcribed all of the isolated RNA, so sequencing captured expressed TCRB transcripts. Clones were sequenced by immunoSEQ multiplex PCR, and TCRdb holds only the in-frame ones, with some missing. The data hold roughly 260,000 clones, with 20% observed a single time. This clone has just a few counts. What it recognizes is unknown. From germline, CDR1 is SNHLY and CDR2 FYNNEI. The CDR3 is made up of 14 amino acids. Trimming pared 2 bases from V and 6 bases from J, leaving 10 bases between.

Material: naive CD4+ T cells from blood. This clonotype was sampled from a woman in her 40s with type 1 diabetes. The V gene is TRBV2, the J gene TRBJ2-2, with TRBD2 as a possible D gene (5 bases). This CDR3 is CASSENAAAGELFF. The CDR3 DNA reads TGTGCCAGCAGTGAAAACGCAGCGGCCGGGGAGCTGTTTTTT.